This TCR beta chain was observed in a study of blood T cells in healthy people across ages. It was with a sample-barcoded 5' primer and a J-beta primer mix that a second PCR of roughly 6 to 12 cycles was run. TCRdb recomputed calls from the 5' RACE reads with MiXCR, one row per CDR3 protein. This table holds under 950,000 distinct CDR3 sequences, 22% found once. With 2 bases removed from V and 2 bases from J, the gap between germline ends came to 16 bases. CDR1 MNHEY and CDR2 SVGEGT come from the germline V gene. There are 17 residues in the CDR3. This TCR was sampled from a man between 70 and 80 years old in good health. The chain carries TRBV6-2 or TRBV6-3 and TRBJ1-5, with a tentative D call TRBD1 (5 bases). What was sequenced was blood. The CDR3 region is CASSYVGGEGGNQPQHF. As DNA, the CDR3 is TGTGCCAGCAGTTACGTGGGTGGGGAAGGGGGCAATCAGCCCCAGCATTTT.